This is a list of T cell receptor beta chains from one sample in a study of cytomegalovirus exposure and HLA in healthy donors. Clones were sequenced by immunoSEQ multiplex PCR, and TCRdb holds only the in-frame ones, with some missing. The repertoire has roughly 250,000 clones, 90% of them found once; the top ten carry around 0.34%. The sample consisted of PBMCs. All receptors come from a woman aged 18-29 years in good health and CMV-seronegative. Each CDR3 is given without its conserved first and last residue.

j_call | v_call | cdr3_aa
TRBJ1-1 | TRBV7-3 | ASTLQSPLMNTEAF
TRBJ2-7 | TRBV27 | ASSVQGYEQY
TRBJ2-3 | TRBV5-1 | ASSLASTDTQY
TRBJ1-2 | TRBV7-9 | ASSGTVRGYT
TRBJ2-5 | TRBV18 | ASSPRGEETQY
TRBJ2-7 | TRBV6-5 | ASSFEIGTYEQY
TRBJ2-2 | TRBV7-9 | ASVKGGRPGSTGELF
TRBJ1-3 | TRBV4-1 | ASSQATGALSGNTIY
TRBJ1-4 | TRBV7-9 | ASSVVNPRGEKLF
TRBJ2-1 | TRBV28 | ASRSGGGAKEQF
TRBJ2-1 | TRBV15 | ATSRDASGSNEQF
TRBJ1-6 | TRBV5-4 | ASSLARFRGDSPLH
TRBJ2-3 | TRBV5-1 | ASSLGLAGGDTQY
TRBJ2-7 | TRBV4-3 | ASSQAMGEYYEQY
TRBJ2-7 | TRBV4-1 | ASSRGSYEQY
TRBJ1-2 | TRBV7-2 | ASSLETRSTYGYT
TRBJ1-2 | TRBV14 | ASSQGKTRSGYT
TRBJ2-7 | TRBV18 | ASSRVREGEQY
TRBJ2-3 | TRBV2 | ASSGQGAESDTQY
TRBJ1-5 | TRBV15 | ATSRPGGNQPQH
TRBJ1-2 | TRBV2 | ASSDLNYGYT
TRBJ2-7 | TRBV6-5 | ASSSSDRTYEQY
TRBJ1-2 | TRBV28 | ASSLSAGGENGYT
TRBJ2-1 | TRBV7-9 | ASSEAGGLREF
TRBJ1-1 | TRBV11-2 | ASSSTVNTEAF
TRBJ2-5 | TRBV5-4 | ASSALTGSRETQY
TRBJ1-1 | TRBV28 | ASSLLQGAVTEAF
TRBJ1-2 | TRBV6-5 | ASSYGWPGANYGYT
TRBJ2-5 | TRBV19 | ASSWTSGGKYQETQY
TRBJ1-6 | TRBV25-1 | ASSEGDRAYNSPLH
TRBJ2-2 | TRBV6-1 | ASRQGSGELF
TRBJ1-2 | TRBV5-1 | ASSLGTGDFGYT
TRBJ1-6 | TRBV27 | ASSFGTWGSPLH
TRBJ2-7 | TRBV4-1 | ASSPLSTTSGGAYEQY
TRBJ1-2 | TRBV6-5 | ASSHKQLYNYGYT
TRBJ2-5 | TRBV4-1 | ASSQDLWTGRPETQY
TRBJ2-3 | TRBV5-4 | ASSLKDRADTQY
TRBJ2-7 | TRBV6-5 | ASSYEQGYKPYEQY
TRBJ1-5 | TRBV28 | ASSFAGRVGQPQH
TRBJ2-1 | TRBV5-8 | ASRASGGPYNEQF
TRBJ2-1 | TRBV7-2 | ASSPQAGGIYNEQF
TRBJ2-3 | TRBV5-4 | ASSSPGLAYPRPDTQY
TRBJ2-2 | TRBV5-1 | ASSLSQGNTGELF
TRBJ1-1 | TRBV7-9 | ASSFRTGKNTEAF
TRBJ2-5 | TRBV30 | AAGRGAQETQY
TRBJ1-5 | TRBV5-1 | ASSLEGDSNQPQH
TRBJ2-5 | TRBV7-2 | ASSLLDRGAETQY